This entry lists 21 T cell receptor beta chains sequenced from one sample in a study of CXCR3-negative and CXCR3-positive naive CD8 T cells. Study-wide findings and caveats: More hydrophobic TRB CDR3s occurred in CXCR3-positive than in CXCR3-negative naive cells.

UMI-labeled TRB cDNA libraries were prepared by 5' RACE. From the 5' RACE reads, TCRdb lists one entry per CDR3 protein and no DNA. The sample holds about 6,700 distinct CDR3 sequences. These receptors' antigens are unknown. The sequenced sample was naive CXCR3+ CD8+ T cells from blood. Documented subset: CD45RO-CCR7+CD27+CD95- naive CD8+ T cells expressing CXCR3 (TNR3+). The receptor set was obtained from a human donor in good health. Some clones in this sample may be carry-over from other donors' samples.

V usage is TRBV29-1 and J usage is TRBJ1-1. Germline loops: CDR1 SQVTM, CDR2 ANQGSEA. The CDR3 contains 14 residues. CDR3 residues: CSVGELGGNTEAFF.

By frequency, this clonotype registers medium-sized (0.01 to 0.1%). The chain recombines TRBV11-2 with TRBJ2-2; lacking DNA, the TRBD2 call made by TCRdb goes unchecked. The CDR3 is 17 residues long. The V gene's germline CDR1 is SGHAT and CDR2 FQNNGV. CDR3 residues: CASSLRVPGRYTGELFF.

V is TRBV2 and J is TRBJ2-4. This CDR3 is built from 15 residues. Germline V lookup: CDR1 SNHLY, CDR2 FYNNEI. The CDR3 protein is CASSEAVSHWNIQYF.

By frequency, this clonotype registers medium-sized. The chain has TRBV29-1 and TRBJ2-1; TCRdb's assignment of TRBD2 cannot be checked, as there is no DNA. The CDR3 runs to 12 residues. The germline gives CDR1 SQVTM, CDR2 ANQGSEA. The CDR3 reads CSVAIAYNEQFF.

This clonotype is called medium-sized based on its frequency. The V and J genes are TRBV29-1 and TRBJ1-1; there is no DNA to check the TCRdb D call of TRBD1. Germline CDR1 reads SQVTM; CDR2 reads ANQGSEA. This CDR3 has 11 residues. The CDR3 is CSVAQGTEAFF.

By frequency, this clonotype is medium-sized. The CDR3 spells CSVFRQGTTEAFF. The gene calls are TRBV29-1 and TRBJ1-1; the TRBD1 assignment by TCRdb is unverifiable without DNA. The germline CDR1 and CDR2 sequences are SQVTM and ANQGSEA. The CDR3 is 13 residues long.

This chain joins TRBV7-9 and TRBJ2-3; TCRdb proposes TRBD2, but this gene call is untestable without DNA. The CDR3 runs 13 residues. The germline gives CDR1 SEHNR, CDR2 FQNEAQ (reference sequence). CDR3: CASRREGRNTQYF.

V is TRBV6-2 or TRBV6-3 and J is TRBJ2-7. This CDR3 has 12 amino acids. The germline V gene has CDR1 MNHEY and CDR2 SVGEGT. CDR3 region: CASSYSSPEQYF.

CDR3 region: CSVLTGEYEQYF. This chain links TRBV29-1 with TRBJ2-7; TCRdb picks TRBD1, but there is no DNA to check that call. Germline CDR1 and CDR2: SQVTM and ANQGSEA. The CDR3 sequence is 12 residues long.

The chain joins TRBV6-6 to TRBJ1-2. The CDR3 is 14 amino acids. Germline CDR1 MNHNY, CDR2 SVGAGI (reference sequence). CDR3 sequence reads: CASMWQESNYGYTF.

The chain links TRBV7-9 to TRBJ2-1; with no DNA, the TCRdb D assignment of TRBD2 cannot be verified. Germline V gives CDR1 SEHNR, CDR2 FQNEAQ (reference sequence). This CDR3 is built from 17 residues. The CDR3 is CASSLTAGGPTDNEQFF.

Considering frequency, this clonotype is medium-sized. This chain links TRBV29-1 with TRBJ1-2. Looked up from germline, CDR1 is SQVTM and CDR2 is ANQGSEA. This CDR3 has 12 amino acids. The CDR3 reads CSVEGRSYGYTF. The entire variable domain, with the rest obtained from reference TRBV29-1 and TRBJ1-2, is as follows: SAVISQKPSRDICQRGTSLTIQCQVDSQVTMMFWYRQQPGQSLTLIATANQGSEATYESGFVIDKFPISRPNLTFSTLTVSNMSPEDSSIYLCSVEGRSYGYTFGSGTRLTVV.

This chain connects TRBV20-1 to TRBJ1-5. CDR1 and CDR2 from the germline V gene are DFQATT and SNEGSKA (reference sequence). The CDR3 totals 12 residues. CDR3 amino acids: CSARAANQPQHF.

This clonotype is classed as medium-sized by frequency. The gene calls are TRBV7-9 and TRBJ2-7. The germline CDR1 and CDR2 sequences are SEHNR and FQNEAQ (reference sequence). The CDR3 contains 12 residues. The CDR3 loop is CASSLSRYEQYF.

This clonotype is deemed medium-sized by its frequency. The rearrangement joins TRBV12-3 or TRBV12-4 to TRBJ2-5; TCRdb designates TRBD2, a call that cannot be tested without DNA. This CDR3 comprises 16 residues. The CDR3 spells CASSLEGGEIQETQYF.

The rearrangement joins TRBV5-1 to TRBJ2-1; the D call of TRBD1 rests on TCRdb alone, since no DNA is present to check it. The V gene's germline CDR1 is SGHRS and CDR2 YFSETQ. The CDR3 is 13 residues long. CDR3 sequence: CASSFTGYNEQFF.

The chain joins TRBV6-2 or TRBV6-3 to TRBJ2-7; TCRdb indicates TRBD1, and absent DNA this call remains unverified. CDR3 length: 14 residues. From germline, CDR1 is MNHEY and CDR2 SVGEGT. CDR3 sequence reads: CASSSPWSSYEQYF.

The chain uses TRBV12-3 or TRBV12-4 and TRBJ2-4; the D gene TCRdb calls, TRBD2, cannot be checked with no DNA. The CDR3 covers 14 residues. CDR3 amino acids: CASSPPRPKNIQYF.

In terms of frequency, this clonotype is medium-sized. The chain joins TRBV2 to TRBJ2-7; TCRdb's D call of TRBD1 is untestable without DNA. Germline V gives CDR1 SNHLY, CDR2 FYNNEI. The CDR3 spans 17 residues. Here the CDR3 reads CAIFQKATGPSSYEQYF.

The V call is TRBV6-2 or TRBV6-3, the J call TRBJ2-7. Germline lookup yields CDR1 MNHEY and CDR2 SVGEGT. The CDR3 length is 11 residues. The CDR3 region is CASSYPQEQYF.

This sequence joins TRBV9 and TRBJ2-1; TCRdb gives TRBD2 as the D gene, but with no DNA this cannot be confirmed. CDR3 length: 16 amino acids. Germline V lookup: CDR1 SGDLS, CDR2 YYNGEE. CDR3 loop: CASSAGLAGGYNEQFF.